This TCR beta chain was sequenced during a study of neurological immune-mediated disorders. General study findings and limits: Whereas HTLV-1-associated myelopathy showed the most TCR clonal expansion, multiple sclerosis showed the least, with levels below those of healthy controls.

This clonotype was seen repeatedly, ten times or more. As yet, its antigen is unknown. Per germline, CDR1 SGHRS and CDR2 YFSETQ. This CDR3 spans 17 amino acids. V was trimmed by 4 bases and J by 3 bases, leaving 23 bases between them. The cDNA was synthesized by 5'RACE incorporating 10-nucleotide random UMIs. In every sequencing run, more than 180 million TCR-beta sequences were generated from 15-18 subjects. TCRdb recomputed calls from the 5' RACE reads with MiXCR, one row per CDR3 protein. The sample contains approximately 40,000 distinct CDR3 sequences, 20% to 25% of which appear only once. The time point here: technical triplicate 3.

The source of this sequence is a man aged 55 to 69 with HTLV-1-associated myelopathy (HAM/TSP). Sequenced material: PBMCs. The chain employs TRBV5-1 and TRBJ2-7, with D uncertain. CDR3 bases: TGCGCCAGCAGCCCCGATCCAGCCGGAGTCAGGATCTACGAGCAGTACTTC. Residues: CASSPDPAGVRIYEQYF.